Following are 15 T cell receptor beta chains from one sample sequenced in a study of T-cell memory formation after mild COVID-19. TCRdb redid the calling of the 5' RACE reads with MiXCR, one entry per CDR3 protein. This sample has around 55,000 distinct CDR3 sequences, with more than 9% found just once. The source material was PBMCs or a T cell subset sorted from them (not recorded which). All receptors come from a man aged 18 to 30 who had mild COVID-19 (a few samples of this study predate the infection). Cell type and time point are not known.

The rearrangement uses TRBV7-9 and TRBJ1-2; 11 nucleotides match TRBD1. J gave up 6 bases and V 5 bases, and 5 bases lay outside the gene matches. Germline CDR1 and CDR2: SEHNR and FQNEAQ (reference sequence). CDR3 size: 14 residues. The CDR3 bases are TGTGCCAGCAGCCCCGGACAGGGGGCGAATGGCTACACCTTC. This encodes CASSPGQGANGYTF. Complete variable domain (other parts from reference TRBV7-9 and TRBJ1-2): DTGVSQNPRHKITKRGQNVTFRCDPISEHNRLYWYRQTLGQGPEFLTYFQNEAQLEKSRLLSDRFSAERPKGSFSTLEIQRTEQGDSAMYLCASSPGQGANGYTFGSGTRLTVV.

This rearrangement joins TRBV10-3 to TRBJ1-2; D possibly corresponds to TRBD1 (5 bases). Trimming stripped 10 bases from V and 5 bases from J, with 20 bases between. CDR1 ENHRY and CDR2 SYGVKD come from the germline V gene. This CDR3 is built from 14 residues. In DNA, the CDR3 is TGTGCCACTGGGGCGCGAGGGGCAACATATGGCTACACCTTC. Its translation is CATGARGATYGYTF.

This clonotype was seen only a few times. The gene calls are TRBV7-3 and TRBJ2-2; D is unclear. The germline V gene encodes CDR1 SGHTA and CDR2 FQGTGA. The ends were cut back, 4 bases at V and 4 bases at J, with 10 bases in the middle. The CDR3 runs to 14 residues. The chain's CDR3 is CASSSDASTGELFF. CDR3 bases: TGTGCCAGCAGCTCAGACGCTAGCACCGGGGAGCTGTTTTTT.

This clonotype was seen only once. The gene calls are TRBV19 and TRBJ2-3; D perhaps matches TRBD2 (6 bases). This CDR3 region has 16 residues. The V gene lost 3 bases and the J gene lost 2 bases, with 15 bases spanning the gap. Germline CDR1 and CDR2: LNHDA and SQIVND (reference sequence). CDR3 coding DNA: TGTGCCAGTAGTATCCTCCGGGGGACGATCACAGATACGCAGTATTTT. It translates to CASSILRGTITDTQYF.

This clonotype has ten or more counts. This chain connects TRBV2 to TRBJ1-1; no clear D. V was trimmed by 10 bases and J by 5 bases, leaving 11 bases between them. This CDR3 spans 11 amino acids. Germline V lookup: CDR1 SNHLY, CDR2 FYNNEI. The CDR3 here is CATERETEAFF. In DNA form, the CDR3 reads TGTGCCACCGAGCGGGAAACTGAAGCTTTCTTT.

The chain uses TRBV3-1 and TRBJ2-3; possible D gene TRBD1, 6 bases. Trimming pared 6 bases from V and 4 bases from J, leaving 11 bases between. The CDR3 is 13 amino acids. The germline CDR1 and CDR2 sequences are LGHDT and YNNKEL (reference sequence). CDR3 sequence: CASRPQGSDTQYF. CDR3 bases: TGTGCCAGCAGACCACAGGGATCAGATACGCAGTATTTT.

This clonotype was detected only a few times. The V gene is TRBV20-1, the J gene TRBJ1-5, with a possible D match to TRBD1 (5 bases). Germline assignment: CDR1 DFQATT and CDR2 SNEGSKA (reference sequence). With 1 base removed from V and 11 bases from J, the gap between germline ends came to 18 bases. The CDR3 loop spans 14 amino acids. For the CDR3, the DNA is TGCAGTGCTAGAGTAAGGGGCCTAGGATCGGCCCAGCATTTT. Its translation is CSARVRGLGSAQHF.

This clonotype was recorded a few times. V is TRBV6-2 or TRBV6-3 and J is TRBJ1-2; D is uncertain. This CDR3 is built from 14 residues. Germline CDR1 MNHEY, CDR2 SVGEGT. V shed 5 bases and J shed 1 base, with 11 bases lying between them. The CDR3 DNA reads TGTGCCAGCAGTACTCCGGGCGTTAACTATGGCTACACCTTC. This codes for CASSTPGVNYGYTF.

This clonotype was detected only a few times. CDR3 in amino acids: CASSRGNEKLFF. The CDR3, as DNA: TGTGCCAGCAGTCGCGGTAATGAAAAACTGTTTTTT. The genes are TRBV9 and TRBJ1-4; no clear D. V was trimmed by 5 bases and J by 4 bases, leaving 6 bases between them. Germline V gene lookup returns CDR1 SGDLS and CDR2 YYNGEE. The CDR3 loop spans 12 amino acids.

The CDR3 region has the DNA TGTGCCAGCAGCTTAGTAGGGGACAGCCGGAGGAATGGCTACACCTTC. Amino acids: CASSLVGDSRRNGYTF. The genes are TRBV7-2 and TRBJ1-2; 7 bases are a match to TRBD1. This CDR3 contains 16 residues. Germline loops: CDR1 SGHTA, CDR2 FQGNSA. Trimming at V came to 1 base and at J to 6 bases, leaving 11 bases not matched to a gene.

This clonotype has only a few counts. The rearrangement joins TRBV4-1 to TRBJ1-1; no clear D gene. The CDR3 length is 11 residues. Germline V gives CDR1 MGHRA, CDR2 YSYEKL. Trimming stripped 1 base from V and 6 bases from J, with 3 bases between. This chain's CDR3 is CASSQGSEAFF. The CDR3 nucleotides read TGCGCCAGCAGCCAAGGGTCTGAAGCTTTCTTT.

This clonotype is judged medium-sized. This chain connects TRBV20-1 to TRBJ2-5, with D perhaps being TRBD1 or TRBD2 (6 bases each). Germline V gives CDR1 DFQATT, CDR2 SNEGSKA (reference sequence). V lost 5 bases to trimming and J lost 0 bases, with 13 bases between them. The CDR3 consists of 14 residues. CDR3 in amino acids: CSARGLWHQETQYF. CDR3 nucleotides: TGCAGTGCTCGGGGGCTATGGCACCAAGAGACCCAGTACTTC.

CDR3 amino acids: CASSVSSGSRNEQFF. In DNA form, the CDR3 reads TGTGCCAGCAGTGTAAGTTCGGGCTCGCGGAATGAGCAGTTCTTC. The chain uses TRBV6-4 and TRBJ2-1; D call uncertain. Germline V gene data show CDR1 as MRHNA and CDR2 as SNTAGT. The CDR3 loop spans 15 amino acids. V dropped 4 bases and J dropped 7 bases, with 17 bases sitting between them.

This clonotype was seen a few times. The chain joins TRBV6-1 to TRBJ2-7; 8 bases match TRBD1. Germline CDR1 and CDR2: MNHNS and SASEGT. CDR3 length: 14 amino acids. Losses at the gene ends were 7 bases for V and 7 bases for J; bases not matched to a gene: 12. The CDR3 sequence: CASTKDREEDEQYV. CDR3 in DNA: TGTGCCAGCACCAAGGACAGGGAAGAGGATGAGCAGTACGTC.

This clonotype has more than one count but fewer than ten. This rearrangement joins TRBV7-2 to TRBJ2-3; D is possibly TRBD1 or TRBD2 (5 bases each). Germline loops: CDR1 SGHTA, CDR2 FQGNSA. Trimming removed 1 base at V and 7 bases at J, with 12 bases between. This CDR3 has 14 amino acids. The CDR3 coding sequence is TGTGCCAGCAGCTTAGAGGTGGGACGGAATACGCAGTATTTT. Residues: CASSLEVGRNTQYF.